This T cell receptor (beta chain) was captured by sequencing in a study of CD8+CD57+ T cells in acquired aplastic anemia. Study details: Mean yield of DNA from sorted CD4+ and CD8+ cells was about 3.2 ug.

Germline V lookup: CDR1 MNHEY, CDR2 SVGAGI. Between the trimmed V and J ends, which lost 0 bases and 4 bases, there was a span of 13 bases. The CDR3 is 16 amino acids. Profiling that covered TCR beta VDJ and CDR3 relied on genomic DNA as its template. TCRdb re-called the reads through MiXCR, storing one row per CDR3 protein. This sample has some 170,000 distinct CDR3 sequences, with around 50% found just once. Patients picked for sequencing had shown CD8+CD57+ cell expansion detected by flow cytometry. The rearrangement joins TRBV6-5 to TRBJ1-3; no clear D. The specimen sequenced was sorted CD4+, CD8+, or CD8+CD57+ T cells (not recorded which) from PBMCs. The sequence was obtained from a human donor with aplastic anemia. CDR3 sequence reads: CASSYSTQSGGNTIYF. In DNA, the CDR3 is TGTGCCAGCAGTTACTCCACCCAATCTGGGGGAAACACCATATATTTT.